Each of the 6 T cell receptor beta chains below was sequenced from the same sample in a study of T cell responses to AZD1222 COVID-19 vaccine. Using immunoSEQ multiplex PCR, the repertoire was profiled, and TCRdb retains in-frame clones only, with some absent. The sample shows 190,000 or so clones, just over 90% of them seen only once. The specimen comprised peripheral blood, sampled 28 days after the second AZD1222 dose. All receptors derive from an adult who received the AZD1222 COVID-19 vaccine.

The rearrangement links TRBV10-3 to TRBJ2-2; D possibly uses TRBD1 or TRBD2 (5 bases each). The CDR3 is 15 residues long. Germline assignment: CDR1 ENHRY and CDR2 SYGVKD. The V end lost 6 bases, the J end lost 6 bases, and 17 bases lay between the germline ends. The CDR3 DNA is TGTGCCATCAGCCTGGGACGCGCGGGTCCCGGGGAGCTGTTTTTT. It is translated as CAISLGRAGPGELFF.

This chain connects TRBV3-1 (or the pseudogene TRBV3-2) to TRBJ2-3; maybe TRBD2 (5 bases). CDR1 LGHDT and CDR2 YNNKEL come from the germline V gene (reference sequence). This CDR3 region has 13 residues. Trimming stripped 11 bases from V and 0 bases from J, with 12 bases between. CDR3 loop: CAARSGSTDTQYF. The CDR3 DNA reads as TGTGCCGCACGGAGCGGAAGCACAGATACGCAGTATTTT.

V usage is TRBV19 and J usage is TRBJ1-5; no definite D call. V dropped 7 bases and J dropped 4 bases, with 14 bases sitting between them. Germline loops: CDR1 LNHDA, CDR2 SQIVND (reference sequence). The length of the CDR3 is 14 residues. The CDR3 sequence: CASIKGTDNQPQHF. CDR3 sequence (DNA): TGTGCCAGTATCAAGGGAACAGATAATCAGCCCCAGCATTTT.

The chain combines TRBV3-1 (or the pseudogene TRBV3-2) with TRBJ2-1; D gene uncertain. Trimming left V 0 bases short and J 2 bases short, with 11 bases between. CDR1 and CDR2 (germline): LGHDT, YNNKEL (reference sequence). This CDR3 contains 16 residues. The CDR3 DNA sequence: TGTGCCAGCAGCCAAGATGGCCTTACCGCCTACAATGAGCAGTTCTTC. Its protein is CASSQDGLTAYNEQFF.

The rearrangement uses TRBV10-1 and TRBJ2-1; TRBD2 might be the D (6 bases). The CDR3 sequence is 16 residues long. Trimming removed 5 bases from V and 0 bases from J, with 14 bases in between. The germline gives CDR1 WNHNN, CDR2 SYGVQD (reference sequence). The DNA for the CDR3 is TGCGCCAGCAGTACCGGGACTCCCAGCTCCTACAATGAGCAGTTCTTC. This gives the protein CASSTGTPSSYNEQFF.

The CDR3 reads CASSWVGGDYGYTF. The CDR3 DNA sequence: TGTGCCAGCAGCTGGGTTGGGGGTGACTATGGCTACACCTTC. V gene TRBV11-2 combines with J gene TRBJ1-2; tentatively, D is TRBD1 (5 bases). Germline values: CDR1 SGHAT, CDR2 FQNNGV. Between the trimmed V and J ends, which lost 4 bases and 3 bases, there was a span of 12 bases. The CDR3 extends over 14 amino acids.